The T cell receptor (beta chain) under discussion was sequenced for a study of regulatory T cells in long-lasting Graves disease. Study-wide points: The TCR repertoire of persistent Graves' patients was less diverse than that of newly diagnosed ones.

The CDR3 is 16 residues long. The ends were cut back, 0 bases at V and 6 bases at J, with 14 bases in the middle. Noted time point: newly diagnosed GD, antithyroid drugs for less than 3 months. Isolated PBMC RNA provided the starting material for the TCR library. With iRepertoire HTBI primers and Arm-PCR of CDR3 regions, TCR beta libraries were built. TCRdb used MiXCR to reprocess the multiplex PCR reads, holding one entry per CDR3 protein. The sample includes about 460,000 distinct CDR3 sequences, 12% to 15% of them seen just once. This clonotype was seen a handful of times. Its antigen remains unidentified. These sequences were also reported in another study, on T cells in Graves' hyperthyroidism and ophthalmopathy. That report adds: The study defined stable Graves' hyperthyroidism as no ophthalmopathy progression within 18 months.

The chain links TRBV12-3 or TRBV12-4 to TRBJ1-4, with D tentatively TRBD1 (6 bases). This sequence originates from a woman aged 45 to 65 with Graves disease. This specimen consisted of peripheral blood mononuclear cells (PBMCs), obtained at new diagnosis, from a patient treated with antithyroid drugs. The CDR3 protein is CASSLAFGQQDEKLFF. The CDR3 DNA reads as TGTGCCAGCAGTTTAGCCTTTGGACAGCAGGATGAAAAACTGTTTTTT.